The 26 T cell receptor beta chains below come from one sample, sequenced in a study of control samples from healthy donors and cancer patients. Here immunoSEQ multiplex PCR was the method, and the copy in TCRdb shows in-frame clones only, minus some. The table lists roughly 80,000 clones, approximately 92% of them singletons. The sequencing input was blood. The receptor source for this set is a woman aged 55-70 years in good health.

The CDR3 region is CAISPRDTYNEQFF. DNA for the CDR3: TGTGCCATCAGTCCCCGGGACACATACAATGAGCAGTTCTTC. The rearrangement uses TRBV10-3 and TRBJ2-1, with a tentative D call TRBD1 (6 bases). The CDR3 runs to 14 residues. CDR1 and CDR2 from the germline V gene are ENHRY and SYGVKD. V was pared by 5 bases and J by 4 bases, with 12 bases between.

V is TRBV5-6 and J is TRBJ1-6, with a possible D match to TRBD1 (5 bases). The V gene's germline CDR1 is SGHDT and CDR2 YYEEEE. The CDR3 runs to 14 residues. Trimming removed 7 bases from V and 6 bases from J, with 14 bases in between. The CDR3 DNA reads TGTGCCAGCTGGGGCAGGGCCGGTAATTCACCCCTCCACTTT. This translates into CASWGRAGNSPLHF.

The V gene is TRBV12-3 or TRBV12-4, the J gene TRBJ2-5; tentatively, D is TRBD1 (5 bases). V gave up 6 bases and J gave up 5 bases, with 7 bases separating them. This CDR3 has 11 residues. The CDR3 loop reads CASSKGETQYF. The DNA for the CDR3 is TGTGCCAGCAGCAAGGGGGAGACCCAGTACTTC.

The chain couples TRBV6-2 or TRBV6-3 to TRBJ2-3, with D perhaps matching TRBD2 (5 bases). Germline lookup yields CDR1 MNHEY and CDR2 SVGEGT. CDR3 length: 18 amino acids. V lost 1 base to trimming and J lost 2 bases, with 19 bases between them. DNA of the CDR3: TGTGCCAGCAGTTACTACGCTCGGACTCCCGAAACCACAGATACGCAGTATTTT. It specifies CASSYYARTPETTDTQYF.

The V gene is TRBV5-8, the J gene TRBJ1-1; 9 bases map to TRBD1. Unmatched junction bases numbered 6, after V lost 4 bases and J lost 2 bases. The CDR3 is made up of 15 amino acids. Germline values: CDR1 SGHTS, CDR2 YDEGEE. The CDR3 DNA reads as TGTGCCAGCAGCGGCCGGGACAGGGCAAACACTGAAGCTTTCTTT. This sequence encodes CASSGRDRANTEAFF.

This chain joins TRBV18 and TRBJ1-5; maybe TRBD1 (5 bases). The CDR3 contains 13 residues. Germline values: CDR1 KGHSH, CDR2 LQKENI. V lost 4 bases, J lost 4 bases, and 8 bases lay in between. This chain's CDR3 is CASSREGNQPQHF. In DNA form, the CDR3 reads TGTGCCAGCTCACGGGAGGGGAATCAGCCCCAGCATTTT. The full variable domain, rest sourced from reference TRBV18 and TRBJ1-5, is NAGVMQNPRHLVRRRGQEARLRCSPMKGHSHVYWYRQLPEEGLKFMVYLQKENIIDESGMPKERFSAEFPKEGPSILRIQQVVRGDSAAYFCASSREGNQPQHFGDGTRLSIL.

This chain links TRBV19 with TRBJ1-5; 9 positions agree with TRBD1. Per germline, CDR1 LNHDA and CDR2 SQIVND (reference sequence). CDR3 size: 17 residues. J was trimmed by 0 bases and V by 5 bases; bases with no gene match: 8. CDR3 residues: CASSQGQGSHSNQPQHF. The DNA for the CDR3 is TGTGCCAGTAGTCAAGGACAGGGGAGTCATAGCAATCAGCCCCAGCATTTT.

The chain joins TRBV3-1 (or the pseudogene TRBV3-2) to TRBJ2-7, with 8 bases lining up with TRBD1. There are 14 residues in the CDR3. CDR1 and CDR2 (germline): LGHDT, YNNKEL (reference sequence). Trimming cost V 3 bases and J 7 bases; bases outside gene matches: 8. CDR3 residues: CASSHSDREKEQYF. The CDR3 region has the DNA TGTGCCAGCAGCCACTCGGACAGGGAAAAAGAGCAGTACTTC.

The V gene is TRBV6-5, the J gene TRBJ2-7; TRBD2 is a possible D gene (6 bases). Germline-derived CDR1 and CDR2 are MNHEY and SVGAGI. Trimming pared 8 bases from V and 3 bases from J, leaving 17 bases between. The CDR3 has 14 amino acids. The CDR3 nucleotides read TGTGCCAGCCTCGCCCGGGGGACGAACTACGAGCAGTACTTC. Its protein is CASLARGTNYEQYF.

This chain uses TRBV30 with TRBJ2-7; no firm D call. The CDR3 has 12 amino acids. With 3 bases removed from V and 4 bases from J, the gap between germline ends came to 10 bases. The V gene's germline CDR1 is GTSNPN and CDR2 SVGIG (reference sequence). CDR3 region: CAWSPGGYEQYF. The CDR3 bases are TGTGCCTGGAGCCCGGGTGGTTACGAGCAGTACTTC.

This chain links TRBV19 with TRBJ2-3; 11 bases fit TRBD2. This CDR3 has 15 residues. The V gene end was trimmed by 6 bases and the J gene end by 6 bases; junction bases not matched to a gene: 8. In germline, CDR1 is LNHDA, CDR2 SQIVND (reference sequence). This CDR3 reads CASSATSGTWDTQYF. CDR3 in DNA: TGTGCCAGTAGCGCGACTAGCGGGACCTGGGATACGCAGTATTTT.

The rearrangement links TRBV10-1 to TRBJ2-3; TRBD2 agrees at 12 bases. V gave up 3 bases and J gave up 0 bases; unmatched junction bases: 4. Germline-derived CDR1 and CDR2 are WNHNN and SYGVQD (reference sequence). This CDR3 contains 17 residues. The CDR3 is CASSDPSGRESTDTQYF. The CDR3 DNA reads as TGCGCCAGCAGTGATCCTAGCGGGAGGGAAAGCACAGATACGCAGTATTTT.

The V gene is TRBV6-1, the J gene TRBJ1-2, with no clear D. The V gene lost 2 bases and the J gene lost 4 bases, with 17 bases spanning the gap. Germline V gene lookup returns CDR1 MNHNS and CDR2 SASEGT. The CDR3 is 16 residues long. The CDR3 spells CASSESEFPLAYGYTF. CDR3 nucleotides: TGTGCCAGCAGTGAATCCGAATTCCCTCTCGCCTATGGCTACACCTTC.

The genes are TRBV6-1 and TRBJ1-5, with D possibly matching TRBD1 (5 bases). V lost 1 base to trimming and J lost 1 base, with 14 bases between them. The germline CDR1 and CDR2 sequences are MNHNS and SASEGT. This CDR3 spans 17 amino acids. The CDR3 spells CASSEVEGWGSNQPQHF. As DNA, the CDR3 is TGTGCCAGCAGTGAAGTCGAGGGATGGGGCAGCAATCAGCCCCAGCATTTT.

The chain employs TRBV28 and TRBJ1-3, with D perhaps matching TRBD1 (5 bases). Germline-derived CDR1 and CDR2 are MDHEN and SYDVKM. Deletions cut 4 bases from V and 1 base from J, with 11 bases between. The CDR3 loop spans 15 amino acids. CDR3 sequence (DNA): TGTGCCAGCAGTTCGGGGGAAGGGTCTGGAAACACCATATATTTT. It is translated as CASSSGEGSGNTIYF.

The chain joins TRBV18 to TRBJ2-7; TRBD1 agrees at 8 bases. Trimming cost V 2 bases and J 4 bases; bases outside gene matches: 4. The CDR3 runs to 14 residues. The germline V gene encodes CDR1 KGHSH and CDR2 LQKENI. The CDR3 bases are TGTGCCAGCTCACCAAATCAGGGGGCTTACGAGCAGTACTTC. The encoded protein is CASSPNQGAYEQYF.

The chain carries TRBV6-6 and TRBJ2-6; 9 nucleotides agree with TRBD1. The V and J ends lost 5 bases and 2 bases, in that order; junction bases with no gene match: 10. The CDR3 consists of 18 residues. Germline V gives CDR1 MNHNY, CDR2 SVGAGI (reference sequence). Here the CDR3 reads CASSLSGTGLTGANVLTF. CDR3 DNA: TGTGCCAGCAGTCTTTCCGGGACAGGGCTGACTGGGGCCAACGTCCTGACTTTC.

The V and J genes are TRBV5-1 and TRBJ2-5; D is possibly TRBD1 (6 bases). From germline, CDR1 is SGHRS and CDR2 YFSETQ. The CDR3 has 16 amino acids. V lost 4 bases and J 5 bases, leaving 21 bases between the germline ends. This CDR3 reads CASSQQNRVSGETQYF. The CDR3, as DNA: TGCGCCAGCAGCCAACAGAACAGGGTCTCGGGGGAGACCCAGTACTTC.

This clone has only one observation. V gene TRBV11-2 combines with J gene TRBJ1-6, with a possible D match to TRBD1 (5 bases). Germline CDR1 SGHAT, CDR2 FQNNGV. V lost 0 bases and J 7 bases, leaving 13 bases between the germline ends. The CDR3 runs 16 residues. The CDR3 is CASSLDLGVGNSPLHF. The CDR3, as DNA: TGTGCCAGCAGCTTAGATCTAGGGGTTGGGAATTCACCCCTCCACTTT.

This chain connects TRBV5-4 to TRBJ2-3; D perhaps matches TRBD2 (6 bases). Deletions cut 0 bases from V and 4 bases from J, with 15 bases between. The CDR3 contains 16 residues. Per germline, CDR1 SGHNT and CDR2 YYREEE (reference sequence). As DNA, the CDR3 is TGTGCCAGCAGCTTGGTAACGGGAGCCCGGGCAGATACGCAGTATTTT. It encodes CASSLVTGARADTQYF.

The chain recombines TRBV3-1 (or the pseudogene TRBV3-2) with TRBJ1-3; D not certain. In germline, CDR1 is LGHDT, CDR2 YNNKEL (reference sequence). CDR3 length equals 17 residues. V lost 1 base, J lost 0 bases, and 13 bases lay in between. CDR3 bases: TGTGCCAGCAGCCAAGGTTACACGAAACGCTCTGGAAACACCATATATTTT. This gives the protein CASSQGYTKRSGNTIYF.

The V gene is TRBV6-2 or TRBV6-3, the J gene TRBJ1-2; 8 nucleotides line up with TRBD1. CDR1 is MNHEY, CDR2 SVGEGT, per germline. V shed 6 bases and J 7 bases; nucleotides not matched to a gene: 4. This CDR3 comprises 12 residues. The CDR3 DNA reads TGTGCCAGCAGCTCAGGGGGCGCTGGCTACACCTTC. This gives the protein CASSSGGAGYTF.

V gene TRBV19 combines with J gene TRBJ2-5; 7 nucleotides match TRBD1. CDR3 length: 13 amino acids. V shed 8 bases, J shed 5 bases, and the junction held 8 bases outside the gene matches. Germline loops: CDR1 LNHDA, CDR2 SQIVND (reference sequence). This chain's CDR3 is CASFRGRGETQYF. In DNA form, the CDR3 reads TGTGCCAGTTTTAGGGGGCGCGGGGAGACCCAGTACTTC.

The V and J genes are TRBV5-1 and TRBJ1-2; 8 bases are shared with TRBD1. Germline CDR1 reads SGHRS; CDR2 reads YFSETQ. The ends lost 4 bases at V and 6 bases at J; junction bases unmatched: 23. The CDR3 consists of 19 residues. DNA of the CDR3: TGCGCCAGCAGCGAAGGACAGGGTCTTTTTTTGAAGAGTGGCGATGGCTACACCTTC. Translating gives CASSEGQGLFLKSGDGYTF.

The chain employs TRBV19 and TRBJ1-5; 9 bases are shared with TRBD1. From germline, CDR1 is LNHDA and CDR2 SQIVND (reference sequence). This CDR3 contains 19 residues. With V trimmed by 3 bases and J by 0 bases, 12 bases remained unmatched. CDR3 protein: CASSIRYGTGYYSNQPQHF. The CDR3 nucleotides read TGTGCCAGTAGTATCAGGTACGGGACAGGGTACTATAGCAATCAGCCCCAGCATTTT.

The chain has TRBV29-1 and TRBJ2-7, with D unresolved. The CDR3 is 12 amino acids. The V end was cut by 4 bases, the J end by 7 bases, with 14 bases between. The V gene's germline CDR1 is SQVTM and CDR2 ANQGSEA. CDR3 nucleotide sequence: TGCAGCGTTGCCTCGACGAGGCTTGAGCAGTACTTC. This sequence encodes CSVASTRLEQYF.